The source of this TCR beta chain is a study of T cell changes during pregnancy in multiple sclerosis. The CDR3 extends over 14 amino acids. Per germline, CDR1 SGHDT and CDR2 YYEEEE. J was trimmed by 2 bases and V by 3 bases; bases with no gene match: 3. The protocol was immunoSEQ multiplex PCR, while the TCRdb copy is restricted to in-frame clones and leaves out a portion. The data hold 70,000 to 80,000 clones, with under 95% observed a single time. This specimen was CD4+ T cells from peripheral blood mononuclear cells, taken before pregnancy. The chain recombines TRBV5-6 with TRBJ2-3; 7 bases line up with TRBD1. This receptor was obtained from a female donor with multiple sclerosis, enrolled in a pregnancy study. The CDR3 DNA reads as TGTGCCAGCAGCTATGGGACAGCCACAGATACGCAGTATTTT. Protein product: CASSYGTATDTQYF.